The next 13 T cell receptor beta chains were all read from a single sample in a study of cytomegalovirus exposure and HLA in healthy donors. PCR employed 60 Vbeta and 13 Jbeta primers. Data came from immunoSEQ multiplex PCR; TCRdb stores just in-frame clones and leaves some out. The data show about 120,000 clones, over 50% seen once. The sequenced sample was PBMCs. The receptors stem from a woman in her thirties or forties in good health and CMV-seropositive.

On this clone itself: The sample holds other DNA sequences that translate to the same CDR3. The rearrangement links TRBV7-9 to TRBJ1-1, with unresolved D. The CDR3 spans 13 residues. Per germline, CDR1 SEHNR and CDR2 FQNEAQ (reference sequence). V dropped 3 bases and J dropped 4 bases, with 9 bases sitting between them. The CDR3 bases are TGTGCCAGCAGCTTCGGAGCGAGCACTGAAGCTTTCTTT. This encodes CASSFGASTEAFF.

The V call is TRBV7-9, the J call TRBJ2-1, with 13 bases identical to TRBD2. The CDR3 covers 15 residues. Germline CDR1 reads SEHNR; CDR2 reads FQNEAQ (reference sequence). J lost 12 bases, V lost 5 bases, and 10 bases had no gene match. CDR3 protein: CASSRVTSGGPLQFF. The CDR3 DNA sequence: TGTGCCAGCAGCCGGGTGACTAGCGGGGGGCCTTTGCAGTTCTTC.

CDR3 coding DNA: TGTGCCAGCAGCGTAGCCGAAGGAAGTGGGCAGGGTGAAGGCTACACCTTC. It is translated as CASSVAEGSGQGEGYTF. The rearrangement uses TRBV9 and TRBJ1-2, with D possibly TRBD1 on 5 matching bases. Between the trimmed V and J ends, which lost 0 bases and 8 bases, there was a span of 23 bases. Looked up from germline, CDR1 is SGDLS and CDR2 is YYNGEE. The CDR3 spans 17 residues.

The CDR3 DNA reads TGTGCCAGCAGCTCCCGGACAGGGGGCTTCACTGAAGCTTTCTTT. Protein: CASSSRTGGFTEAFF. V is TRBV2 and J is TRBJ1-1; 11 nucleotides agree with TRBD1. V lost 6 bases and J lost 4; bases outside the gene matches: 7. Germline V gives CDR1 SNHLY, CDR2 FYNNEI. The CDR3 has 15 residues.

Written as DNA, the CDR3 is TGTGCCAGCAGGAAACTAGCGGGAGAAACAGATACGCAGTATTTT. This gives the protein CASRKLAGETDTQYF. The chain recombines TRBV11-3 with TRBJ2-3, with 11 bases aligning to TRBD2. V trimming: 6 bases; J trimming: 3 bases; junction bases outside the gene matches: 5. The CDR3 is 15 residues long. CDR1 is SGHNT and CDR2 is YENEEA in the germline V gene.

V and J are TRBV15 and TRBJ2-7, with 10 positions matching TRBD1. Germline lookup yields CDR1 LNHNV and CDR2 YYDKDF (reference sequence). V gave up 5 bases and J gave up 4 bases; unmatched junction bases: 5. The CDR3 has 14 residues. The CDR3 DNA sequence: TGTGCCACCAGCGAAGGGGACAGGGGTTACGAGCAGTACTTC. Amino acids: CATSEGDRGYEQYF.

This chain uses TRBV18 with TRBJ1-3; tentative D call: TRBD1 (6 bases). V lost 1 base and J lost 4, with 14 bases in between. Per the germline V gene, CDR1 is KGHSH and CDR2 is LQKENI. This CDR3 has 16 residues. CDR3 coding DNA: TGTGCCAGCTCACCACGCCAGGGGCTAAGCGGAAACACCATATATTTT. It yields the protein CASSPRQGLSGNTIYF.

This chain joins TRBV7-6 and TRBJ1-3; the match to TRBD1 covers 10 bases. CDR3 size: 17 residues. The germline V gene has CDR1 SGHVS and CDR2 FNYEAQ. With V trimmed by 5 bases and J by 0 bases, 7 bases remained unmatched. As DNA, the CDR3 is TGTGCCAGCAGCACGAAGACAGGGGGCGTCTCTGGAAACACCATATATTTT. It specifies CASSTKTGGVSGNTIYF.

There are a few counts of this clone. The V and J genes are TRBV4-1 and TRBJ1-1; the D is unclear. V gave up 0 bases and J gave up 5 bases, with 10 bases separating them. The germline V gene has CDR1 MGHRA and CDR2 YSYEKL. This CDR3 region has 14 residues. In DNA form, the CDR3 reads TGCGCCAGCAGCCAAGATATAGGGAGGACTGAAGCTTTCTTT. As protein: CASSQDIGRTEAFF.

The genes are TRBV30 and TRBJ2-3, with a possible D match to TRBD1 (5 bases). The CDR3 length is 13 residues. The V gene's germline CDR1 is GTSNPN and CDR2 SVGIG (reference sequence). Trimming removed 1 base at V and 2 bases at J, with 7 bases between. CDR3 sequence (DNA): TGTGCCTGGAGTGGCAGGGCCACAGATACGCAGTATTTT. Translating gives CAWSGRATDTQYF.

V gene TRBV27 combines with J gene TRBJ2-1; 7 bases are shared with TRBD2. Germline trimming cut 6 bases from V and 5 bases from J; bases unmatched to any gene: 19. In germline, CDR1 is MNHEY, CDR2 SMNVEV (reference sequence). CDR3 size: 18 residues. The CDR3 spells CASRKGLLDPQPHNEQFF. The CDR3 DNA reads as TGTGCCAGCAGGAAGGGACTACTAGACCCGCAACCCCACAATGAGCAGTTCTTC.

CDR3 nucleotide sequence: TGTGCCAGCACCTATGGGCTCTACAATGAGCAGTTCTTC. It specifies CASTYGLYNEQFF. The V and J genes are TRBV27 and TRBJ2-1, with D uncertain. Trimming removed 7 bases at V and 3 bases at J, with 10 bases between. This CDR3 region has 13 residues. Germline loops: CDR1 MNHEY, CDR2 SMNVEV (reference sequence).

The chain uses TRBV2 and TRBJ2-7; the D gene is possibly TRBD1 (5 bases). The V gene lost 4 bases and the J gene lost 2 bases, with 12 bases spanning the gap. CDR3 size: 14 residues. Germline CDR1 is SNHLY and CDR2 is FYNNEI. The CDR3, as DNA: TGTGCCAGCAGTGTTGCAGAGGACACCTACGAGCAGTACTTC. Translation: CASSVAEDTYEQYF.